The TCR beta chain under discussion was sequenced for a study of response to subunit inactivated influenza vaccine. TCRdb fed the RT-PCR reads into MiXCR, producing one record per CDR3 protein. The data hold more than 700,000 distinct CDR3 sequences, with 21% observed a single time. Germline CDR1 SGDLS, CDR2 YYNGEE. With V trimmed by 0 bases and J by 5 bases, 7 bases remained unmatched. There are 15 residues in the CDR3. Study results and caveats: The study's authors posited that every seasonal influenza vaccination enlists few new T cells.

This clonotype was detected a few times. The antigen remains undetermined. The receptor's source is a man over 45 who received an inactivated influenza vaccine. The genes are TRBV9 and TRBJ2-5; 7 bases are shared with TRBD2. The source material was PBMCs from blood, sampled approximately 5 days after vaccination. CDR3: CASSVVGGEGETQYF. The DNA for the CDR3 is TGTGCCAGCAGCGTAGTGGGAGGGGAAGGTGAGACCCAGTACTTC.